A selection of T cell receptor beta chains follows, all from one sample in a study of T cells after somatic rescue of genetic block. Profiling relied on immunoSEQ multiplex PCR, and the TCRdb table lists in-frame clones only, not all of them. The profile covers fewer than 15,000 clones, with under 85% appearing a single time and about 20% taken by the ten largest. Sequenced sample: peripheral blood mononuclear cells (PBMCs). Receptors originate from a boy aged 5-17 years. Each CDR3 is given without its conserved first and last residue. Only part of the rows carry a size: once, few, many, or a class if the clone is expanded.

>TRBV19|.|TRBJ1-2
ASSIARNYGYT
>TRBV5-1|.|TRBJ2-7
ASSLAPSLTEQY
>TRBV6-5|.|TRBJ1-2
ASSTGSPYGYT
>TRBV28|.|TRBJ1-2
ASRRSGTGGLGYT
>TRBV2|.|TRBJ2-7
ASNRERGSPYEQY
>TRBV5-6|.|TRBJ1-5
ASNLQGRPDQPQH
>TRBV5-1|.|TRBJ1-1
ASRRDQNTEAF
>TRBV28|.|TRBJ2-1
ASSLGLAGGLASYNEQF
>TRBV19|.|TRBJ2-3
ASSIIAGGLDTQY
>TRBV13|.|TRBJ1-2
ASSFQSPIGGYT
>TRBV18|.|TRBJ1-1
ASSPPTLPEAF
>TRBV5-4|.|TRBJ2-7
ASSLARANEQY
>TRBV4-1|few|TRBJ1-2
ASSPTGDYGYT
>TRBV5-1|.|TRBJ1-2
ASSLDPVLYGYT
>TRBV4-2|.|TRBJ1-1
ASSQKTGGRIEAF
>TRBV7-6|.|TRBJ1-5
ASSSRAGNQPQH
>TRBV6-5|.|TRBJ1-2
ASASGGFGYT
>TRBV4-1|few|TRBJ2-5
ASSPQGLETQY
>TRBV5-8|.|TRBJ1-6
ASSLDSLIGVRDNSPLH
>TRBV28|.|.
ASSLTSGGTPYEQY
>TRBV19|.|TRBJ1-1
ASSIDPYFWRAKATEAF
>TRBV9|few|TRBJ1-1
ASSVTAGRNTEAF
>TRBV6-5|.|TRBJ1-2
ASSYLIGQPTGYT
>TRBV10-3|once|TRBJ2-7
AISDRPGGAVVGYYEQY
>TRBV6-4|.|TRBJ2-2
ASKSLGTGVSANTGELF
>TRBV27|few|TRBJ2-3
ASRTRRRGTDTQY
>TRBV7-9|.|TRBJ2-1
ASSFSTSQHNEQF
>TRBV10-3|.|.
AILRTGTYEQY
>TRBV28|few|TRBJ1-6
ASSFGSPLH
>TRBV13|.|TRBJ2-7
ASSSWTSGGAEEQY
>TRBV28|.|TRBJ1-6
ASSLGAGSYNSPLH
>TRBV19|.|TRBJ2-7
ATHPGSPYEQY